Below, 13 T cell receptor beta chains from the same sample are listed, as sequenced in a study of patients and donors after allogeneic stem cell transplantation. From the RT-PCR reads, TCRdb called clonotypes with MiXCR, one entry per CDR3 protein. Among over 5,500 distinct CDR3 sequences listed, over 9.5% were seen once. Sequencing input: blood, either unsorted or a sorted T cell fraction (not recorded which). The receptors stem from a human donor who was either an allogeneic HSCT recipient or a stem cell or donor lymphocyte infusion donor (not recorded which). It is not recorded whose cells these are; they may come from a transplant donor.

V usage is TRBV20-1 and J usage is TRBJ2-7; a possible D gene is TRBD2 (7 bases). The CDR3 consists of 15 residues. The V end lost 3 bases, the J end lost 6 bases, and 21 bases lay between the germline ends. Looked up from germline, CDR1 is DFQATT and CDR2 is SNEGSKA (reference sequence). The CDR3: CSASGLAEGVGEQYF. CDR3 DNA: TGCAGTGCTAGTGGGCTAGCGGAGGGGGTGGGCGAGCAGTACTTC.

The gene calls are TRBV7-9 and TRBJ1-2; 8 bases are shared with TRBD1. Per germline, CDR1 SEHNR and CDR2 FQNEAQ (reference sequence). Trimming removed 1 base from V and 4 bases from J; junction bases left unmatched: 2. The CDR3 contains 14 residues. The CDR3 sequence: CASSLGQGTYGYTF. The CDR3 nucleotides are TGTGCCAGCAGCTTAGGACAGGGGACCTATGGCTACACCTTC.

This clonotype was observed a handful of times. V gene TRBV27 combines with J gene TRBJ2-3; D gene uncertain. The CDR3 consists of 15 residues. Per the germline V gene, CDR1 is MNHEY and CDR2 is SMNVEV (reference sequence). V was trimmed by 4 bases and J by 7 bases, leaving 18 bases between them. The CDR3 sequence: CASSSRAPDLYTQYF. The CDR3 nucleotides read TGTGCCAGCAGTTCAAGGGCCCCCGACTTATATACGCAGTATTTT.

This chain connects TRBV3-2 to TRBJ2-2; the table's D call, TRBD2, was not checked against the DNA. TRBV3-2 is a known pseudogene. The CDR3 extends over 19 amino acids. CDR3 amino acids: CASSQAFPQAGFCTGELFF. Written as DNA, the CDR3 is TGTGCCAGCAGCCAGGCCTTTCCTCAAGCGGGGTTTTGCACCGGGGAGCTGTTTTTT.

This clonotype was counted a few times. V usage is TRBV7-2 and J usage is TRBJ2-3, with D perhaps matching TRBD2 (5 bases). The CDR3 runs to 15 residues. The germline V and J ends were trimmed by 1 base and 2 bases, with 10 bases remaining between them. Germline V gives CDR1 SGHTA, CDR2 FQGNSA. The CDR3 region has the DNA TGTGCCAGCAGCTTAGATCCGGGAAACACAGATACGCAGTATTTT. It codes for CASSLDPGNTDTQYF.

This clonotype is large (0.1 to 1%) by share. The chain couples TRBV7-9 to TRBJ1-1; possibly TRBD1 for D (5 bases). The germline CDR1 and CDR2 sequences are SEHNR and FQNEAQ (reference sequence). Trimming removed 5 bases at V and 1 base at J, with 11 bases between. CDR3 length: 14 residues. The CDR3 spells CASSLMGGNTEAFF. The CDR3 nucleotides read TGTGCCAGCAGCCTCATGGGGGGGAACACTGAAGCTTTCTTT.

This clonotype was recorded a few times. The rearrangement uses TRBV5-1 and TRBJ2-5; TRBD2 is a possible D gene (6 bases). With 0 bases removed from V and 2 bases from J, the gap between germline ends came to 17 bases. Germline V lookup: CDR1 SGHRS, CDR2 YFSETQ. The CDR3 runs 17 residues. CDR3 protein: CASSLGPGDSTQETQYF. The CDR3 DNA follows: TGCGCCAGCAGCTTGGGTCCGGGGGACTCCACACAAGAGACCCAGTACTTC.

The chain links TRBV13 to TRBJ1-2; D ambiguous. The CDR3 sequence is 14 residues long. V lost 4 bases to trimming and J lost 1 base, with 10 bases between them. The V gene's germline CDR1 is PRHDT and CDR2 FYEKMQ (reference sequence). The CDR3 nucleotides are TGTGCCAGCAGCTCCGTGGGAGATAACTATGGCTACACCTTC. Translation gives CASSSVGDNYGYTF.

The chain employs TRBV19 and TRBJ1-2, with unresolved D. Trimming removed 5 bases at V and 0 bases at J, with 16 bases between. CDR1 and CDR2 from the germline V gene are LNHDA and SQIVND (reference sequence). This CDR3 spans 16 amino acids. Here the CDR3 reads CASSLFGRQTNYGYTF. CDR3 DNA: TGTGCCAGTAGTTTATTTGGCAGGCAAACTAACTATGGCTACACCTTC.

This sequence joins TRBV6-2 or TRBV6-3 and TRBJ2-3; 8 bases are a match to TRBD1. The V and J ends lost 2 bases and 0 bases, in that order; junction bases with no gene match: 16. This CDR3 has 20 residues. The germline V gene encodes CDR1 MNHEY and CDR2 SVGEGT. The CDR3 protein is CASSYPQPPSGGTSTDTQYF. CDR3 DNA sequence: TGTGCCAGCAGTTACCCCCAACCTCCTTCAGGGGGCACTAGCACAGATACGCAGTATTTT.

This clonotype has more than one count but fewer than ten. The chain recombines TRBV7-7 with TRBJ2-7; 8 nucleotides match TRBD1. Germline trimming cut 1 base from V and 7 bases from J; bases unmatched to any gene: 15. Germline-derived CDR1 and CDR2 are SSHAT and FNYEAQ (reference sequence). This CDR3 region has 17 residues. CDR3 DNA sequence: TGTGCCAGCAGCTTAGTAGGGGACAGGACCCTCCTAGAGGAGCAGTACGTC. This sequence encodes CASSLVGDRTLLEEQYV.

This clonotype was detected many times. The chain combines TRBV7-2 with TRBJ1-1; possible D gene TRBD1, 6 bases. The CDR3 has 13 residues. Germline V gene data show CDR1 as SGHTA and CDR2 as FQGNSA. Trimming left V 1 base short and J 10 bases short, with 13 bases between. As DNA, the CDR3 is TGTGCCAGCAGCTTAGTAGCAGGGGATCCAGCTTTCTTT. The encoded protein is CASSLVAGDPAFF. The full variable domain, its missing parts supplied by reference TRBV7-2 and TRBJ1-1, is GAGVSQSPSNKVTEKGKDVELRCDPISGHTALYWYRQSLGQGLEFLIYFQGNSAPDKSGLPSDRFSAERTGGSVSTLTIQRTQQEDSAVYLCASSLVAGDPAFFGQGTRLTVV.

The V and J genes are TRBV6-1 and TRBJ2-1; D remains ambiguous. The CDR3 consists of 15 residues. The germline gives CDR1 MNHNS, CDR2 SASEGT. The V and J ends lost 2 bases and 7 bases respectively, with 15 bases between them. The CDR3 loop is CASSELPSLGNEQFF. The CDR3 region has the DNA TGTGCCAGCAGTGAATTGCCCTCCCTCGGGAATGAGCAGTTCTTC.